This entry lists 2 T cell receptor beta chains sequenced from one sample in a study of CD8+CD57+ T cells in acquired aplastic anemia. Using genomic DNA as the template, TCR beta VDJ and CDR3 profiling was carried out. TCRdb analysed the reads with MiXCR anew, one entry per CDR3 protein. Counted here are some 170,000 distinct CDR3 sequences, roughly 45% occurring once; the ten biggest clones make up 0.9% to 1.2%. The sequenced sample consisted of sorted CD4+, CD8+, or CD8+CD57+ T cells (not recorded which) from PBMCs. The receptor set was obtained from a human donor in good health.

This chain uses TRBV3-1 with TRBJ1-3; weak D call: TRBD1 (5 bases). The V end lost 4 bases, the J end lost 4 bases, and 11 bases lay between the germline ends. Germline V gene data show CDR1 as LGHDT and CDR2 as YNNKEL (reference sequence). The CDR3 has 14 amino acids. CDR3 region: CASSPREAGNTIYF. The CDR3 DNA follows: TGTGCCAGCAGCCCCAGGGAGGCCGGAAACACCATATATTTT.

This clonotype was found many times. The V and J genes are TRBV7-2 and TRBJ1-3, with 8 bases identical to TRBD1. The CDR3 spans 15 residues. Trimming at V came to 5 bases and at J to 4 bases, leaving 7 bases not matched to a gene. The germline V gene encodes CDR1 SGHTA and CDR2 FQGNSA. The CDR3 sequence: CASSPTGAPGNTIYF. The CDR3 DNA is TGTGCCAGCAGCCCGACAGGGGCCCCCGGAAACACCATATATTTT.